This T cell receptor beta chain originates from a study of shared clonotypes between healthy human individuals. Germline assignment: CDR1 MNHEY and CDR2 SMNVEV (reference sequence). CDR3 length: 16 residues. The V end lost 1 base, the J end lost 1 base, and 12 bases lay between the germline ends. The study's findings and limits: The diversity represented, both genetic and in exposure history, was limited by few donors. Generally, naive subsets (rather than memory subsets) showed larger estimated richness.

Method: immunoSEQ multiplex PCR; TCRdb's copy keeps in-frame clones and lacks some. The top ten clones hold about 0.41% of a sample with about 2.3 million clones, roughly 93% of them seen once. Of note for this clone: What it binds is unknown.

The specimen was naive CD4+ T cells from PBMCs. The subset denotes: CD45RA+ positively selected. This TCR derives from a man younger than 35 in good health. Some clones in this sample may be carry-over from other donors' samples. The J gene is TRBJ2-3, the V gene TRBV27; D possibly corresponds to TRBD2 (6 bases). The CDR3 DNA reads as TGTGCCAGCAGTTTATATCTAGGAGGGCGCACAGATACGCAGTATTTT. As protein: CASSLYLGGRTDTQYF.